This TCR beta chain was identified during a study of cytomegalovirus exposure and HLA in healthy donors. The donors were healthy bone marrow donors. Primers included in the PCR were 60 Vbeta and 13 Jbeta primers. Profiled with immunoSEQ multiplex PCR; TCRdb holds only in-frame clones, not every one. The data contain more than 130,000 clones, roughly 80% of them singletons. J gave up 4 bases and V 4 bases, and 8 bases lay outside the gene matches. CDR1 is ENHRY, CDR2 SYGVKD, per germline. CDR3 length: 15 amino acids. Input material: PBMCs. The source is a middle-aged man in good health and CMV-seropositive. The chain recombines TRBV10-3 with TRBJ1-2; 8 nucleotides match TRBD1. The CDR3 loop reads CAISAGTGKGYGYTF. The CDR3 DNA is TGTGCCATCAGTGCCGGGACAGGTAAAGGCTATGGCTACACCTTC.